The sequence of this T cell receptor (beta chain) was determined in a study of blood T cell repertoires in COVID-19. Background on the study: The United States, Italy and Spain supplied acute and convalescent COVID-19 samples. Sources were T cells, B-cell-depleted T cells, or PBMCs; the material itself was cDNA or gDNA.

The Seattle patients joined while their infection was active and were tracked longitudinally afterward. Under the authors' procedure: Counts of nucleated cells, estimated from reference gene primer amplification, were obtained. Assay used: immunoSEQ multiplex PCR; TCRdb lists only in-frame clones, some missing. The D gene and trimming were derived from the DNA, and the V and J assignments and clone size from that table. The sample has some 200,000 clones; roughly 79% are singletons. V was clipped by 5 bases and J by 2 bases, with 15 bases between them. This CDR3 spans 16 amino acids. Germline V gives CDR1 PRHDT, CDR2 FYEKMQ (reference sequence).

The chain joins TRBV13 to TRBJ2-2, with D perhaps matching TRBD2 (6 bases). The source of this sequence is a woman aged 40 to 50 with COVID-19, enrolled during active disease. Sequences were obtained from peripheral blood. CDR3 sequence (DNA): TGTGCCAGCAGCCGACGCGGGATTCTTAACACCGGGGAGCTGTTTTTT. This codes for CASSRRGILNTGELFF.